This paragraph covers one T cell receptor beta chain sequence. The antigen remains undetermined. Assay execution proceeded at the deep level. Method: immunoSEQ multiplex PCR; TCRdb's copy keeps in-frame clones and lacks some. The top ten hold approximately 0.37% of the sample, which has around 2.5 million clones, over 85% seen once. These data come from a study of shared clonotypes between healthy human individuals. V shed 8 bases and J 10 bases; nucleotides not matched to a gene: 8. Germline-derived CDR1 and CDR2 are MNHNY and SVGAGI (reference sequence). This CDR3 is built from 14 residues. Study-wide findings and caveats: In a handful of donors, roughly 5.2% of naive CD4 clonotypes appeared in common.

The TCR sequence derives from a young man in good health. Some clones in this sample may be carry-over from other donors' samples. The sample consisted of naive CD4+ T cells from PBMCs. The subset here: CD45RA+ positively selected. This sequence joins TRBV6-6 and TRBJ1-4; TRBD1 agrees at 12 bases. The CDR3 bases are TGTGCCAGCGTCTCCGGGACAGGGGGCGGAAAACTGTTTTTT. Translating gives CASVSGTGGGKLFF.